These 10 T cell receptor beta chains came from one sample sequenced in a study of early T cells in non-severe SARS-CoV-2 infection. TCRdb used MiXCR to reprocess the 5' RACE reads, holding one entry per CDR3 protein. The repertoire holds tens of thousands of distinct CDR3 sequences, with around 15% as singletons. Sequences were obtained from whole blood. All receptors come from an adult who was a healthcare worker with PCR-confirmed SARS-CoV-2 infection or an uninfected control (not recorded which).

This chain links TRBV2 with TRBJ1-3; TRBD1 aligns across 7 bases. The CDR3 spans 13 residues. The germline CDR1 and CDR2 sequences are SNHLY and FYNNEI. V lost 6 bases and J lost 3; bases outside the gene matches: 2. The CDR3, as DNA: TGTGCCAGCAGCCGACAGGGTGGAAACACCATATATTTT. Its translation is CASSRQGGNTIYF.

The chain has TRBV2 and TRBJ2-6; D not resolved. From germline, CDR1 is SNHLY and CDR2 FYNNEI. V dropped 7 bases and J dropped 1 base, with 5 bases sitting between them. The CDR3 extends over 13 amino acids. The CDR3 DNA reads TGTGCCAGCACGGGTTCTGGGGCCAACGTCCTGACTTTC. Encoded protein: CASTGSGANVLTF.

This clonotype was detected many times. CDR3 protein: CASSRYYGGNTEAFF. The CDR3 DNA reads TGTGCCAGCTCCCGGTACTACGGGGGGAACACTGAAGCTTTCTTT. J is TRBJ1-1 and V is TRBV2; TRBD1 might be the D (5 bases). Germline V gives CDR1 SNHLY, CDR2 FYNNEI. The germline V and J ends were trimmed by 8 bases and 1 base, with 17 bases remaining between them. CDR3 length: 15 amino acids.

The rearrangement joins TRBV9 to TRBJ2-3; D gene uncertain. This CDR3 contains 15 residues. V lost 0 bases to trimming and J lost 2 bases, with 10 bases between them. Germline loops: CDR1 SGDLS, CDR2 YYNGEE. The CDR3 here is CASSVVPSSTDTQYF. The CDR3 nucleotides read TGTGCCAGCAGCGTAGTGCCAAGCTCCACAGATACGCAGTATTTT.

This clonotype has more than one count but fewer than ten. This chain connects TRBV27 to TRBJ1-5, with TRBD1 matching 7 bases. The CDR3 is made up of 15 amino acids. The germline V gene has CDR1 MNHEY and CDR2 SMNVEV (reference sequence). Trimming took 8 bases from V and 4 from J; bases not matched to a gene: 11. The CDR3 sequence is CASSYRQGPNQPQHF. As DNA, the CDR3 is TGTGCCAGCTCCTATAGACAGGGACCTAATCAGCCCCAGCATTTT.

This rearrangement joins TRBV12-3 or TRBV12-4 to TRBJ2-1; 9 nucleotides line up with TRBD1. CDR3 length: 16 amino acids. V was clipped by 3 bases and J by 2 bases; unmatched bases: 5. CDR3 nucleotide sequence: TGTGCCAGCAGTTTCCGACAGGGGGTTACCTACAATGAGCAGTTCTTC. This codes for CASSFRQGVTYNEQFF.

The chain is built from TRBV7-9 and TRBJ1-6; a possible D gene is TRBD1 (6 bases). The V end was cut by 5 bases, the J end by 5 bases, with 13 bases between. The CDR3 extends over 15 amino acids. In germline, CDR1 is SEHNR, CDR2 FQNEAQ (reference sequence). The CDR3 region has the DNA TGTGCCAGCAGCCCACCCGGGGACAATAATTCACCCCTCCACTTT. Amino acid sequence: CASSPPGDNNSPLHF.

The rearrangement joins TRBV6-6 to TRBJ2-5, with TRBD2 as a possible D gene (5 bases). The CDR3 spans 13 residues. Trimming stripped 3 bases from V and 5 bases from J, with 10 bases between. Germline lookup yields CDR1 MNHNY and CDR2 SVGAGI (reference sequence). The CDR3, as DNA: TGTGCCAGCAGTTATCGGGGATTTGAGACCCAGTACTTC. This encodes CASSYRGFETQYF.

This clonotype was seen more than once but under ten times. The chain recombines TRBV2 with TRBJ2-1; D perhaps matches TRBD1 (6 bases). CDR1 is SNHLY and CDR2 is FYNNEI in the germline V gene. This CDR3 is 15 amino acids long. V lost 6 bases, J lost 1 base, and 13 bases lay in between. The CDR3 coding sequence is TGTGCCAGCAGGAGGGAACAGGGTTCCTACAATGAGCAGTTCTTC. Its protein product is CASRREQGSYNEQFF.

This clonotype was observed a few times. V and J are TRBV6-1 and TRBJ2-7; D is unclear. The length of the CDR3 is 14 residues. CDR1 is MNHNS, CDR2 SASEGT, per germline. The germline V and J ends were trimmed by 5 bases and 0 bases, with 11 bases remaining between them. CDR3 region: CASSNLPVSYEQYF. Written as DNA, the CDR3 is TGTGCCAGCAGTAACCTCCCGGTCTCCTACGAGCAGTACTTC.